These 11 T cell receptor beta chains were all obtained from the same sample, sequenced in a study of blood T cell repertoires in COVID-19. Data came from immunoSEQ multiplex PCR; TCRdb stores just in-frame clones and leaves some out. The sample has around 160,000 clones, around 82% seen once. Sequencing was carried out using peripheral blood. These receptors were obtained from a man between 60 and 75 years old with active or convalescent COVID-19.

The genes are TRBV5-4 and TRBJ2-2; tentatively, D is TRBD1 (7 bases). The CDR3 spans 16 residues. Trimming cost V 4 bases and J 3 bases, with 16 bases left between them. CDR1 and CDR2 from the germline V gene are SGHNT and YYREEE (reference sequence). CDR3 in amino acids: CASSAGQRTDTGELFF. In nucleotides, the CDR3 is TGTGCCAGCAGCGCGGGACAGAGAACCGACACCGGGGAGCTGTTTTTT.

This chain connects TRBV7-2 to TRBJ2-7; TRBD2 matches 8 bases. Unmatched junction bases numbered 9, after V lost 6 bases and J lost 2 bases. CDR3 length: 15 amino acids. The germline V gene encodes CDR1 SGHTA and CDR2 FQGNSA. In DNA, the CDR3 is TGTGCCAGCAGTATCGAGAGCGGGGGAGCCTACGAGCAGTACTTC. Its protein product is CASSIESGGAYEQYF.

The chain combines TRBV10-3 with TRBJ2-7; maybe TRBD1 (6 bases). The CDR3 totals 15 residues. V was trimmed by 3 bases and J by 2 bases, leaving 14 bases between them. CDR1 is ENHRY and CDR2 is SYGVKD in the germline V gene. The CDR3 protein is CAISEGTLTTYEQYF. CDR3 nucleotides: TGTGCCATCAGTGAAGGGACACTTACAACCTACGAGCAGTACTTC.

CDR3 in amino acids: CASSLGGEGSGNEQFF. The CDR3 nucleotides are TGCGCCAGCAGCTTGGGAGGGGAGGGGAGCGGGAATGAGCAGTTCTTC. The chain combines TRBV5-1 with TRBJ2-1; 7 bases match TRBD2. With V trimmed by 0 bases and J by 7 bases, 10 bases remained unmatched. From germline, CDR1 is SGHRS and CDR2 YFSETQ. The CDR3 length is 16 residues.

The rearrangement links TRBV6-6 to TRBJ2-2; TRBD1 agrees at 10 bases. Unmatched junction bases numbered 5, after V lost 10 bases and J lost 3 bases. The CDR3 is made up of 14 amino acids. Germline values: CDR1 MNHNY, CDR2 SVGAGI (reference sequence). This chain's CDR3 is CAIEDRGYTGELFF. CDR3 nucleotides: TGTGCCATTGAGGACAGGGGGTACACCGGGGAGCTGTTTTTT.

This clone was recorded at least ten times. The chain carries TRBV27 and TRBJ1-6, with D hard to call. The germline V and J ends were trimmed by 5 bases and 9 bases, with 11 bases remaining between them. This CDR3 has 13 residues. The germline gives CDR1 MNHEY, CDR2 SMNVEV (reference sequence). DNA of the CDR3: TGTGCCAGCAGTAACAGCGGCGTTTCACCCCTCCACTTT. Translating gives CASSNSGVSPLHF.

V and J are TRBV2 and TRBJ2-7; no definite D call. V was cut by 5 bases and J by 13 bases, with 18 bases left in between. The CDR3 has 12 amino acids. Germline V gives CDR1 SNHLY, CDR2 FYNNEI. CDR3 sequence (DNA): TGTGCCAGCAGTCTCCAACAGCTCAGTCAATACTTC. It yields the protein CASSLQQLSQYF. Variable domain in full (rest from reference TRBV2 and TRBJ2-7): EPEVTQTPSHQVTQMGQEVILRCVPISNHLYFYWYRQILGQKVEFLVSFYNNEISEKSEIFDDQFSVERPDGSNFTLKIRSTKLEDSAMYFCASSLQQLSQYFGPGTRLTVT.

The table lists this clone with a few counts. This CDR3 is CASSLSGGSGEKLFF. CDR3 nucleotides: TGCGCCAGCAGCCTTTCGGGGGGGAGTGGTGAAAAACTGTTTTTT. This chain links TRBV4-3 with TRBJ1-4; D may be TRBD1 (5 bases). The CDR3 runs to 15 residues. The germline CDR1 and CDR2 sequences are LGHNA and YSLEER. The germline V and J ends were trimmed by 4 bases and 7 bases, with 16 bases remaining between them.

DNA for the CDR3: TGTGCCAGCAGTCCCGGGACAGTTTTTTATAATTCACCCCTCCACTTT. Amino acids: CASSPGTVFYNSPLHF. The chain couples TRBV28 to TRBJ1-6, with 7 bases lining up with TRBD1. The CDR3 loop spans 16 amino acids. Germline V gene sequence: CDR1 MDHEN, CDR2 SYDVKM. V lost 5 bases to trimming and J lost 4 bases; unmatched junction nucleotides: 8.

The chain combines TRBV2 with TRBJ1-6, with TRBD1 identical over 9 bases. V lost 5 bases to trimming and J lost 4 bases; unmatched junction nucleotides: 9. The CDR3 consists of 17 residues. CDR1 SNHLY and CDR2 FYNNEI come from the germline V gene. The CDR3, as DNA: TGTGCCAGCAGTCCCCGGGACAGGGCGAAATATAATTCACCCCTCCACTTT. It encodes CASSPRDRAKYNSPLHF.

The genes are TRBV5-5 and TRBJ1-6; a weak D match, TRBD1 (6 bases). The CDR3 extends over 17 amino acids. V was shortened by 3 bases and J by 10 bases, with 23 bases between the two germline ends. Germline values: CDR1 SGHKS, CDR2 YYEKEE (reference sequence). CDR3 region: CASSYRVQGLSGSPLHF. The CDR3 DNA reads TGTGCCAGCAGCTACAGGGTTCAGGGGCTTAGTGGGTCACCCCTCCACTTT.